This T cell receptor beta chain was documented in a study of blood T cell repertoires in COVID-19. Germline V gene lookup returns CDR1 SNHLY and CDR2 FYNNEI. Deletions cut 3 bases from V and 0 bases from J, with 8 bases between. The CDR3 is 14 residues long. Using immunoSEQ multiplex PCR, the repertoire was profiled, and TCRdb retains in-frame clones only, with some absent. Among a few hundred thousand clones, approximately 86% were seen once, and the ten largest hold about 9.3%. This clonotype originated in a man between 18 and 35 years old with acute COVID-19. The source material was PBMCs or T cells enriched from blood (not recorded which). This sequence joins TRBV2 and TRBJ1-2; D is ambiguous. The CDR3 DNA reads TGTGCCAGCAGTGAGGGAGACCCTAACTATGGCTACACCTTC. Translating it yields CASSEGDPNYGYTF. Combining the CDR3 with reference TRBV2 and TRBJ1-2 gives the whole variable domain EPEVTQTPSHQVTQMGQEVILRCVPISNHLYFYWYRQILGQKVEFLVSFYNNEISEKSEIFDDQFSVERPDGSNFTLKIRSTKLEDSAMYFCASSEGDPNYGYTFGSGTRLTVV.